This TCR beta chain was found in a study of cytomegalovirus exposure and HLA in healthy donors. The PCR used 60 Vbeta and 13 Jbeta primers. Sequenced by immunoSEQ multiplex PCR; TCRdb stores in-frame clones only, minus some. The sample contains around 170,000 clones, around four fifths of which appear only once. In germline, CDR1 is MNHNS, CDR2 SASEGT. V was trimmed by 2 bases and J by 3 bases, leaving 14 bases between them. This CDR3 has 15 amino acids. The table lists this clone with many counts. Its cognate antigen is unknown. Other DNA sequences in this specimen translate into the identical CDR3. Notes on the study in general: Altogether, 150 to 200 TCR beta chains were recorded as cytomegalovirus-associated. Later analysis identified a missense DCLRE1C variant that was linked to TCR beta V- and J-gene trimming. Later analysis showed most CMV-associated TCR beta chains appearing HLA-restricted. In an earlier analysis, most TCR beta V segments were productive about 87% or about 30% of the time.

The chain combines TRBV6-1 with TRBJ2-7; perhaps TRBD2 as D (6 bases). The sample taken for sequencing was PBMCs. The receptor's source is a woman aged 50 to 60 in good health and CMV-seropositive. CDR3 nucleotide sequence: TGTGCCAGCAGTGAAAAGGACGGGGGAATCTACGAGCAGTACTTC. Protein: CASSEKDGGIYEQYF.